The 3 T cell receptor beta chains reported below all come from one sample, sequenced in a study of spatial heterogeneity in lung cancer. TCRdb recomputed calls from the 5' RACE reads with MiXCR, one row per CDR3 protein. Among around 12,000 distinct CDR3 sequences listed, about 14% were seen once. The time point: sample taken at primary tumor resection. Whole RNA, isolated from tumor, nontumor lung or frozen PBMC, was sequenced without prior sorting. The sample here was PBMCs, taken at surgery. The receptors stem from a male donor with early-stage non-small cell lung cancer.

This clonotype was observed a few times. The V call is TRBV7-2, the J call TRBJ2-4, with 7 bases fitting TRBD1. This CDR3 is built from 16 residues. V lost 5 bases to trimming and J lost 0 bases; unmatched junction nucleotides: 7. Germline V gene data show CDR1 as SGHTA and CDR2 as FQGNSA. The CDR3 DNA reads as TGTGCCAGCAGCCGTACAGGGGAAATAGCCAAAAACATTCAGTACTTC. Translation: CASSRTGEIAKNIQYF.

The rearrangement joins TRBV7-8 to TRBJ2-3; 13 nucleotides agree with TRBD2. The CDR3 runs 17 residues. Germline V gene sequence: CDR1 SGHVS, CDR2 FQNEAQ. V shed 5 bases and J 2 bases; nucleotides not matched to a gene: 7. For the CDR3, the DNA is TGTGCCAGCAGCCTACCCGGGACTAGCGGGACCACAGATACGCAGTATTTT. It is translated as CASSLPGTSGTTDTQYF. Supplemented by reference TRBV7-8 and TRBJ2-3, the full variable domain reads GAGVSQSPRYKVAKRGQDVALRCDPISGHVSLFWYQQALGQGPEFLTYFQNEAQLDKSGLPSDRFFAERPEGSVSTLKIQRTQQEDSAVYLCASSLPGTSGTTDTQYFGPGTRLTVL.

The chain joins TRBV28 to TRBJ2-4; D not resolved. Germline V gene data show CDR1 as MDHEN and CDR2 as SYDVKM. The CDR3 runs to 17 residues. V was trimmed by 3 bases and J by 0 bases, leaving 15 bases between them. The CDR3 region has the DNA TGTGCCAGCAGTTTGAGTTTAGGGTCCTTAGCCAAAAACATTCAGTACTTC. This gives the protein CASSLSLGSLAKNIQYF.